The 32 T cell receptor beta chains below were found in one sample sequenced in a study of T cell changes during pregnancy in multiple sclerosis. Method: immunoSEQ multiplex PCR; TCRdb's copy keeps in-frame clones and lacks some. The sample lists 45,000 to 70,000 clones, over 80% occurring once. Here the sequenced sample was CD4+ T cells from peripheral blood mononuclear cells, taken after pregnancy. The source of these receptors is a female donor in good health, enrolled as a control in a pregnancy study.

V is TRBV7-2 and J is TRBJ1-6; D remains ambiguous. With 8 bases removed from V and 4 bases from J, the gap between germline ends came to 12 bases. CDR1 is SGHTA and CDR2 is FQGNSA in the germline V gene. CDR3 size: 14 residues. CDR3 in DNA: TGTGCCAGCCGAGAGGGAAGGTATAATTCACCCCTCCACTTT. As protein: CASREGRYNSPLHF.

V and J are TRBV4-2 and TRBJ2-1; D unresolved. From germline, CDR1 is LGHNA and CDR2 YNFKEQ. The CDR3 is 16 residues long. Trimming stripped 0 bases from V and 9 bases from J, with 18 bases between. The CDR3 bases are TGTGCCAGCAGCCAAGATTTGAACAGCCGACCCGGTGAGCAGTTCTTC. Translation: CASSQDLNSRPGEQFF.

The chain carries TRBV4-2 and TRBJ1-2; 9 bases match TRBD1. Germline V gene lookup returns CDR1 LGHNA and CDR2 YNFKEQ. The CDR3 has 15 amino acids. Trimming took 4 bases from V and 3 from J; bases not matched to a gene: 6. The CDR3 sequence: CASSREQGADYGYTF. Written as DNA, the CDR3 is TGTGCCAGCAGCCGAGAACAGGGGGCGGACTATGGCTACACCTTC.

The rearrangement joins TRBV6-5 to TRBJ2-7; 10 bases match TRBD2. Germline V gene data show CDR1 as MNHEY and CDR2 as SVGAGI. The trim removed 6 bases at V and 4 bases at J, leaving 9 bases unmatched. The CDR3 loop spans 15 amino acids. CDR3 region: CASRFRTSGAYEQYF. In DNA form, the CDR3 reads TGTGCCAGCAGATTCCGGACTAGCGGCGCGTACGAGCAGTACTTC.

The V and J genes are TRBV30 and TRBJ2-3; 9 nucleotides match TRBD2. Germline V lookup: CDR1 GTSNPN, CDR2 SVGIG (reference sequence). CDR3 length: 14 amino acids. Trimming at V came to 5 bases and at J to 0 bases, leaving 3 bases not matched to a gene. The CDR3 here is CAWGSGGSTDTQYF. The CDR3 DNA reads as TGTGCCTGGGGCAGCGGGGGGAGCACAGATACGCAGTATTTT.

The DNA for the CDR3 is TGTGCCACCAGGGCAGGGACTAATGAAAAACTGTTTTTT. Translating it yields CATRAGTNEKLFF. V usage is TRBV15 and J usage is TRBJ1-4, with a tentative D call TRBD1 (5 bases). Germline CDR1 LNHNV, CDR2 YYDKDF (reference sequence). V lost 6 bases and J 2 bases, leaving 7 bases between the germline ends. This CDR3 is 13 amino acids long.

In DNA form, the CDR3 reads TGCGCCAGCAGCCAAATTGTACTTTCCACCGGGGAGCTGTTTTTT. Residues: CASSQIVLSTGELFF. V and J are TRBV4-3 and TRBJ2-2, with D unclear. The V gene's germline CDR1 is LGHNA and CDR2 YSLEER. This CDR3 is built from 15 residues. V lost 2 bases, J lost 4 bases, and 11 bases lay in between.

The V gene is TRBV2, the J gene TRBJ1-5, with D uncertain. CDR3 length equals 16 residues. V was shortened by 4 bases and J by 0 bases, with 13 bases between the two germline ends. Germline V gives CDR1 SNHLY, CDR2 FYNNEI. The CDR3 DNA is TGTGCCAGCAGTGGAGGAAGGAGTTATAGCAATCAGCCCCAGCATTTT. This gives the protein CASSGGRSYSNQPQHF. Full variable domain (remainder filled in from reference TRBV2 and TRBJ1-5): EPEVTQTPSHQVTQMGQEVILRCVPISNHLYFYWYRQILGQKVEFLVSFYNNEISEKSEIFDDQFSVERPDGSNFTLKIRSTKLEDSAMYFCASSGGRSYSNQPQHFGDGTRLSIL.

The chain uses TRBV5-6 and TRBJ2-2, with D maybe TRBD2 (5 bases). Per the germline V gene, CDR1 is SGHDT and CDR2 is YYEEEE. The CDR3 covers 16 residues. V dropped 1 base and J dropped 1 base, with 11 bases sitting between them. The CDR3 DNA reads as TGTGCCAGCAGCTTGTCGGCTAGCAAGAACACCGGGGAGCTGTTTTTT. Its translation is CASSLSASKNTGELFF.

The chain combines TRBV28 with TRBJ1-4; 7 bases are shared with TRBD1. The CDR3 length is 20 residues. Germline V CDR1 and CDR2: MDHEN, SYDVKM. The V and J ends lost 7 bases and 0 bases, in that order; junction bases with no gene match: 20. This CDR3 is CASKDPLGGQRSATNEKLFF. Written as DNA, the CDR3 is TGTGCCAGCAAAGACCCGTTAGGGGGACAGCGTTCTGCAACTAATGAAAAACTGTTTTTT.

The rearrangement links TRBV7-3 to TRBJ2-3; 10 bases line up with TRBD2. CDR3 length equals 16 residues. Germline assignment: CDR1 SGHTA and CDR2 FQGTGA. The V gene end was trimmed by 5 bases and the J gene end by 6 bases; junction bases not matched to a gene: 11. The CDR3 nucleotides read TGTGCCAGCAGCCTTTGGACTAGCGGCGCTGGGGATACGCAGTATTTT. Protein sequence: CASSLWTSGAGDTQYF.

The chain is built from TRBV4-2 and TRBJ1-6; possibly TRBD1 for D (5 bases). V lost 1 base, J lost 7 bases, and 14 bases lay in between. CDR1 and CDR2 (germline): LGHNA, YNFKEQ. This CDR3 region has 16 residues. CDR3 region: CASSQGAGLGNSPLHF. The DNA for the CDR3 is TGTGCCAGCAGCCAAGGGGCAGGGCTAGGGAATTCACCCCTCCACTTT.

V gene TRBV6-6 combines with J gene TRBJ2-3, with TRBD1 matching 7 bases. J lost 3 bases, V lost 6 bases, and 9 bases had no gene match. CDR3 length equals 15 residues. Germline CDR1 and CDR2: MNHNY and SVGAGI (reference sequence). CDR3 coding DNA: TGTGCCAGCAGGGAAGGGCCCAGGGGGACAGATACGCAGTATTTT. This sequence encodes CASREGPRGTDTQYF.

The CDR3 protein is CASSPRDRPSYEQYF. The CDR3 DNA is TGTGCCAGCAGCCCTCGGGACAGGCCTTCCTACGAGCAGTACTTC. The gene calls are TRBV7-8 and TRBJ2-7; 8 bases match TRBD1. This CDR3 has 15 amino acids. In germline, CDR1 is SGHVS, CDR2 FQNEAQ. The V gene end was trimmed by 5 bases and the J gene end by 1 base; junction bases not matched to a gene: 7.

CDR3 coding DNA: TGTGCCAGCTCAGGCAGGGGGCTCACAGATACGCAGTATTTT. Amino acid sequence: CASSGRGLTDTQYF. V is TRBV11-3 and J is TRBJ2-3, with 8 positions matching TRBD1. In germline, CDR1 is SGHNT, CDR2 YENEEA. The CDR3 spans 14 residues. The V and J ends lost 8 bases and 2 bases, in that order; junction bases with no gene match: 6.

The J gene is TRBJ2-7, the V gene TRBV11-2; D may be TRBD2 (6 bases). This CDR3 is 14 amino acids long. The V end was cut by 5 bases, the J end by 3 bases, with 14 bases between. The germline V gene encodes CDR1 SGHAT and CDR2 FQNNGV. CDR3 nucleotide sequence: TGTGCCAGCAGCACGGGACTGAGTTTCTACGAGCAGTACTTC. This gives the protein CASSTGLSFYEQYF. The full variable domain, with the rest looked up from reference TRBV11-2 and TRBJ2-7, is EAGVAQSPRYKIIEKRQSVAFWCNPISGHATLYWYQQILGQGPKLLIQFQNNGVVDDSQLPKDRFSAERLKGVDSTLKIQPAKLEDSAVYLCASSTGLSFYEQYFGPGTRLTVT.

The gene calls are TRBV4-3 and TRBJ1-1; D gene ambiguous. From germline, CDR1 is LGHNA and CDR2 YSLEER. V was shortened by 1 base and J by 9 bases, with 12 bases between the two germline ends. The CDR3 is 13 residues long. DNA for the CDR3: TGCGCCAGCAGCCAAGGCGCCGGGGATCAAGCTTTCTTT. This translates into CASSQGAGDQAFF.

This clone was observed once. The rearrangement uses TRBV4-2 and TRBJ2-7; 8 nucleotides agree with TRBD1. There are 16 residues in the CDR3. V dropped 1 base and J dropped 3; count of bases not matched to a gene: 8. CDR1 and CDR2 from the germline V gene are LGHNA and YNFKEQ. The CDR3 sequence is CASSQVGGQGVYEQYF. CDR3 nucleotides: TGTGCCAGCAGCCAAGTAGGAGGACAGGGAGTCTACGAGCAGTACTTC.

The rearrangement links TRBV14 to TRBJ2-1; D uncertain. Trimming left V 2 bases short and J 9 bases short, with 11 bases between. This CDR3 is 13 amino acids long. CDR1 and CDR2 (germline): SGHDN, FVKESK. The CDR3: CASSQNQVGEQFF. The CDR3 DNA reads as TGTGCCAGCAGCCAAAACCAGGTCGGTGAGCAGTTCTTC. Full variable domain (outside the CDR3, taken from reference TRBV14 and TRBJ2-1): EAGVTQFPSHSVIEKGQTVTLRCDPISGHDNLYWYRRVMGKEIKFLLHFVKESKQDESGMPNNRFLAERTGGTYSTLKVQPAELEDSGVYFCASSQNQVGEQFFGPGTRLTVL.

Only a few counts were recorded for this clone. This chain uses TRBV30 with TRBJ1-1, with a possible D match to TRBD1 (5 bases). CDR1 is GTSNPN and CDR2 is SVGIG in the germline V gene (reference sequence). The CDR3 totals 14 residues. Trimming removed 0 bases from V and 7 bases from J, with 15 bases in between. The CDR3 here is CAWSVRGVKVEAFF. The CDR3 DNA is TGTGCCTGGAGTGTACGGGGGGTTAAGGTTGAAGCTTTCTTT.

The V call is TRBV18, the J call TRBJ2-2; D call uncertain. Germline CDR1 KGHSH, CDR2 LQKENI. This CDR3 is built from 13 residues. Between the trimmed V and J ends, which lost 3 bases and 4 bases, there was a span of 6 bases. The CDR3, as DNA: TGTGCCAGCTCACCTACACGCACCGGGGAGCTGTTTTTT. It specifies CASSPTRTGELFF.

The chain combines TRBV18 with TRBJ1-1, with D perhaps TRBD1 (5 bases). Trimming shortened V by 2 bases and J by 1 base, and 11 bases separated the two germline ends. The CDR3 length is 15 residues. The germline V gene encodes CDR1 KGHSH and CDR2 LQKENI. The CDR3: CASSPAGTKNTEAFF. CDR3 nucleotide sequence: TGTGCCAGCTCACCAGCCGGGACTAAGAACACTGAAGCTTTCTTT. The complete variable domain, with remaining parts taken from reference TRBV18 and TRBJ1-1, reads NAGVMQNPRHLVRRRGQEARLRCSPMKGHSHVYWYRQLPEEGLKFMVYLQKENIIDESGMPKERFSAEFPKEGPSILRIQQVVRGDSAAYFCASSPAGTKNTEAFFGQGTRLTVV.

The chain uses TRBV11-1 and TRBJ2-7; TRBD2 matches 8 bases. The CDR3 has 15 amino acids. Germline CDR1 and CDR2: SGHAT and FQDESV (reference sequence). J lost 0 bases, V lost 5 bases, and 6 bases had no gene match. Written as DNA, the CDR3 is TGTGCCAGCAGCACGCTAGCGGGCGGCTCCTACGAGCAGTACTTC. Amino acid sequence: CASSTLAGGSYEQYF.

This chain links TRBV7-2 with TRBJ2-3, with 10 bases aligning to TRBD2. CDR1 and CDR2 from the germline V gene are SGHTA and FQGNSA. V lost 0 bases to trimming and J lost 5 bases; unmatched junction nucleotides: 5. The CDR3 extends over 16 amino acids. CDR3 DNA sequence: TGTGCCAGCAGCTTAGCTGAGGCTAGCGGGGGAGATACGCAGTATTTT. It translates to CASSLAEASGGDTQYF.

This sequence joins TRBV2 and TRBJ1-1; no definite D call. In germline, CDR1 is SNHLY, CDR2 FYNNEI. The CDR3 spans 16 residues. Between the trimmed V and J ends, which lost 4 bases and 0 bases, there was a span of 15 bases. This CDR3 is CASSVRRASMNTEAFF. Here the CDR3 DNA reads TGTGCCAGCAGTGTGAGGAGGGCCAGTATGAACACTGAAGCTTTCTTT.

This clone has a single count. At one boundary the junction diverges from the germline segment, which might be a read error. The rearrangement links TRBV28 to TRBJ2-1, with 9 bases matching TRBD2. Germline lookup yields CDR1 MDHEN and CDR2 SYDVKM. This CDR3 is 12 amino acids long. The CDR3 region has the DNA TGTGCCAGCAGTTTGCTAGCGGGGCTCTTGGTCTTC. This translates into CASSLLAGLLVF.

The rearrangement links TRBV28 to TRBJ1-2; unclear D gene. V lost 4 bases and J 4 bases, leaving 13 bases between the germline ends. There are 14 residues in the CDR3. Looked up from germline, CDR1 is MDHEN and CDR2 is SYDVKM. The CDR3 region has the DNA TGTGCCAGCAGTTCGTTCGGGTTACCCTATGGCTACACCTTC. This gives the protein CASSSFGLPYGYTF.

This clone was observed a handful of times. This chain links TRBV30 with TRBJ1-1; no clear D. The V gene's germline CDR1 is GTSNPN and CDR2 SVGIG (reference sequence). The CDR3 runs 14 residues. The V end lost 4 bases, the J end lost 0 bases, and 12 bases lay between the germline ends. The CDR3: CAWTVIQLNTEAFF. Here the CDR3 DNA reads TGTGCCTGGACAGTCATTCAACTGAACACTGAAGCTTTCTTT.

The chain uses TRBV13 and TRBJ1-1, with a tentative D call TRBD1 (5 bases). V lost 0 bases and J lost 1, with 12 bases in between. Looked up from germline, CDR1 is PRHDT and CDR2 is FYEKMQ (reference sequence). The CDR3 totals 16 residues. The CDR3 region is CASSLGIRVGNTEAFF. The DNA of the CDR3 is TGTGCCAGCAGCTTAGGCATCAGGGTGGGGAACACTGAAGCTTTCTTT.

This chain uses TRBV6-5 with TRBJ2-3; TRBD2 matches 9 bases. Germline V gene sequence: CDR1 MNHEY, CDR2 SVGAGI. Trimming took 2 bases from V and 6 from J; bases not matched to a gene: 9. The CDR3 covers 16 residues. CDR3 sequence (DNA): TGTGCCAGCAGTTACCAATGGCGGGGGGGTTCTGATACGCAGTATTTT. Translated: CASSYQWRGGSDTQYF.

The CDR3 DNA reads as TGTGCCAGTAGTACCCCGGGACAGGGGGCTTCAGGAAACACCATATATTTT. This encodes CASSTPGQGASGNTIYF. The genes are TRBV19 and TRBJ1-3, with 12 nucleotides matching TRBD1. Germline CDR1 reads LNHDA; CDR2 reads SQIVND (reference sequence). This CDR3 has 17 residues. V shed 4 bases and J 4 bases; nucleotides not matched to a gene: 8. Full variable domain (rest looked up from reference TRBV19 and TRBJ1-3): DGGITQSPKYLFRKEGQNVTLSCEQNLNHDAMYWYRQDPGQGLRLIYYSQIVNDFQKGDIAEGYSVSREKKESFPLTVTSAQKNPTAFYLCASSTPGQGASGNTIYFGEGSWLTVV.

V gene TRBV14 combines with J gene TRBJ2-7; D remains unclear. CDR1 SGHDN and CDR2 FVKESK come from the germline V gene. V was trimmed by 3 bases and J by 5 bases, leaving 8 bases between them. The CDR3 runs 12 residues. CDR3 bases: TGTGCCAGCAGCCAGAGAGGAAACGAGCAGTACTTC. Amino acids: CASSQRGNEQYF.